This is a list of T cell receptor beta chains from one sample in a study of long-term antiretroviral therapy in people with HIV. TCRdb keeps only in-frame clones here, not all; method: immunoSEQ multiplex PCR. This sample has approximately 24,000 clones; 65% to 90% occur once, and the top ten carry about a sixth. This specimen consisted of unsorted PBMCs, obtained at the start of antiretroviral therapy, before treatment. The source is a young woman with HIV. Both conserved end residues are part of each CDR3. A D gene is named only where the DNA matches it firmly. Some rows mark clone size as missing; the rest say once, few, many or name a class of expanded clone.

CDR3nt: TGTGCCAGCAGCCCCCAAGGTGGTGATATTGAGCAGTATTTT
CDR3aa: CASSPQGGDIEQYF
d_gene: -
v_gene: TRBV11-2
j_gene: TRBJ2-3
abundance: few

CDR3nt: TGTGCCAGCAGCTTGGCAGCGAACAATCAGCCCCAGCATTTT
CDR3aa: CASSLAANNQPQHF
d_gene: -
v_gene: TRBV7-2
j_gene: TRBJ1-5
abundance: -

CDR3nt: TGTGCCAGCAGTTTATCCTCAGGGTTAGGCAATGAGCAGTTCTTC
CDR3aa: CASSLSSGLGNEQFF
d_gene: -
v_gene: TRBV27
j_gene: TRBJ2-1
abundance: -

CDR3nt: TGTGCCAGCTCACCTCCCGACAGGGTGGTAGGGTATGGCTACACCTTC
CDR3aa: CASSPPDRVVGYGYTF
d_gene: TRBD1
v_gene: TRBV18
j_gene: TRBJ1-2
abundance: -

CDR3nt: TGTGCCAGCAGTTACCTAAATAAGATGGCCCTCCACTTT
CDR3aa: CASSYLNKMALHF
d_gene: -
v_gene: TRBV6-5
j_gene: TRBJ1-6
abundance: -

CDR3nt: TGTGCTACGGGACAGGGGGCTGAGGAGCAGTACTTC
CDR3aa: CATGQGAEEQYF
d_gene: TRBD1
v_gene: TRBV7-6
j_gene: TRBJ2-7
abundance: -

CDR3nt: TGTGCCAGCAGCGCCCAGACAGGGCTCCCTGGAAACACCATATATTTT
CDR3aa: CASSAQTGLPGNTIYF
d_gene: TRBD1
v_gene: TRBV9
j_gene: TRBJ1-3
abundance: -

CDR3nt: TGTGCCAGTAGTACCCCCGGGGGGGGTTATCACTATGGCTACACCTTC
CDR3aa: CASSTPGGGYHYGYTF
d_gene: -
v_gene: TRBV19
j_gene: TRBJ1-2
abundance: -

CDR3nt: TGTGCCAGCGACCCTCCGGGCCGCAAGACGGGCAATCAGCCCCAGCATTTT
CDR3aa: CASDPPGRKTGNQPQHF
d_gene: -
v_gene: TRBV28
j_gene: TRBJ1-5
abundance: -

CDR3nt: TGTGCCAGCAGAAAGACAGGTCTTAAGTACGAGCAGTACTTC
CDR3aa: CASRKTGLKYEQYF
d_gene: -
v_gene: TRBV2
j_gene: TRBJ2-7
abundance: -

CDR3nt: TGTGCCAGCAGCCCCTGGACCGATACGAACTATGGCTACACCTTC
CDR3aa: CASSPWTDTNYGYTF
d_gene: -
v_gene: TRBV7-9
j_gene: TRBJ1-2
abundance: once

CDR3nt: TGCGCCAGCAGCTCGGGACTAGCGGGGGGGACCACAGATACGCAGTATTTT
CDR3aa: CASSSGLAGGTTDTQYF
d_gene: TRBD2
v_gene: TRBV5-1
j_gene: TRBJ2-3
abundance: -

CDR3nt: TGTGCCAGCAGCAACAGGACAGGGTCCTATAACTATGGCTACACCTTC
CDR3aa: CASSNRTGSYNYGYTF
d_gene: TRBD1
v_gene: TRBV9
j_gene: TRBJ1-2
abundance: -

CDR3nt: TGCGCCAGCAGCATAGGACAGACCACCGGGGAGCTGTTTTTT
CDR3aa: CASSIGQTTGELFF
d_gene: -
v_gene: TRBV5-1
j_gene: TRBJ2-2
abundance: -